Included here is one T cell receptor beta chain sequence, with context. Its antigen is not yet known. Base qualities are missing; no much larger clone stands one base away. Libraries came from the immunoSEQ multiplex PCR assay. The multiplex PCR relied on a mix of 60 forward primers for TCR Vbeta segments and 13 reverse primers for TCR Jbeta segments. Amplification of the CDR3 region of rearranged TCR beta genes was performed with a multiplex PCR assay on genomic DNA. Amplified TCR beta libraries were sequenced as 87-base-pair reads on the Illumina HiSeq System. On the study's bioinformatics: A later analysis counted some 74 million unique TCR beta chains across the 690 or so repertoires, and 9.5 million to 11 million of these chains were shared by at least two donors. Raw reads were error-corrected and collapsed into unique sequences with a nearest-neighbor algorithm that merged closely related sequences to remove PCR and sequencing errors. CDR3 sequences were aligned to IMGT reference sequences to assign V, D and J gene segments. For a sequence to be retained, a match of at least six nucleotides to both a V gene segment and a J gene segment was required. A rearrangement counted as productive if the CDR3 had no stop codons and remained in frame with V and J, and every other rearrangement counted as non-productive. CDR3 was defined according to IMGT convention as the region running from the second conserved V-encoded cysteine to the conserved J-encoded phenylalanine. The earlier analysis of more than 450 of the donors excluded sequences that lacked an unambiguous match to a single V gene segment. In an earlier analysis of roughly 500 of the donors, V segments were called functional above 56.7% productive rearrangements and were called segregating when the between-donor standard deviation exceeded 5%. A statistical classification framework was built for diagnosing cytomegalovirus status from the catalog of TCR beta chain sequences. In a later analysis, V and J genes were assigned by comparing TCR nucleotide sequences against IMGT/GENE-DB human TR gene sequences. Using the TCRdist pipeline, a later analysis assigned CDR3 sequences along with most-parsimonious VDJ recombination scenarios. In a later analysis, every TCR beta chain was defined by the combination of its CDR3 amino acid sequence and its V-gene family, and reads without a unique V-gene family were dropped. As a way to deal with suspected cross-contamination and a sequencing artifact, a later analysis dropped 450 to 600 nucleotide sequences that were highly shared and had low generation probability. In a later analysis, a clonal expansion index for each public chain was calculated from normalized within-repertoire ranks of inferred template counts. Generation probabilities in a later analysis came from a VDJ recombination model fitted to out-of-frame rearrangements, and those results were checked against IGoR. In a later analysis, hypergeometric tests were used to score TCR-TCR, TCR-HLA and TCR-CMV co-occurrence, with a repertoire-size bias correction applied to TCR pairs. To estimate false discovery rates, a later analysis permuted the HLA or CMV assignments 20 times. In a later analysis, co-occurring TCRs were grouped using DBSCAN, with TCRdist sequence similarity added in when clustering inside HLA-allele-positive subsets. Repertoires with fewer than 30,000 or more than 120,000 public chains, plus five repertoires with anomalous nucleotide sharing, were excluded from co-occurrence clustering. The table comes from immuneACCESS by way of TCRdb, which keeps in-frame sequences with V and J called. Part of the clones is missing from these tables; in studies checked, under half for an unresolved V gene and the rest for unknown reasons. From that table come the V and J calls and clone size; the DNA was used to work out D and trimming. The sample table holds about 200,000 clones, of which over 75% were seen once. Approximately 3% of the sample belongs to the ten largest clones.

Inclusive of the bounding cysteine and phenylalanine, the CDR3 is 14 residues long. Only the CDR3 DNA stays, 42 bases, in frame from base 1. V is clipped by 2 bases and J by 0 bases, and the sequence between their germline boundaries is 7 bases long. The germline V gene provides CDR1 MDHEN and CDR2 SYDVKM. In total, fewer than 750 healthy bone marrow donors made up the cohort. All cohort members were sampled while nominally healthy, although unrecorded immune exposures were likely present. The donor was CMV seronegative and belonged to the group of approximately 320 seronegative cohort members. A peripheral blood sample was provided by each donor, and peripheral blood mononuclear cells were used for TCR beta sequencing. Genomic DNA was extracted from the blood cell samples with the Qiagen DNeasy Blood Extraction Kit. The sample belongs to a study of cytomegalovirus exposure and HLA in healthy donors (dated 2017 in TCRdb). Looking at the study overall: In an earlier analysis of 550 to 750 of the donors, under 300 Gb of sequence data and some 120 million unique TCR beta sequences from about 179 million T cells were reported. An early release that covered several hundred HLA-typed donors contained approximately 300 gigabases of sequencing data and around 80 million unique TCR sequences. Among the roughly 400 genotyped donors, 81% belonged to the genetic ancestry cluster associated with self-reported Caucasian donors. The aim of the study was to test whether cataloging public T cell receptors could identify signatures of past pathogen exposure. The study profiled the T cell repertoires of approximately 700 subjects by immunosequencing and related them to cytomegalovirus serostatus. A separate validation cohort of approximately 130 different subjects was used in addition to the approximately 700-subject first cohort. The study combined high-throughput TCR immunosequencing, statistical association of individual TCRs with disease status, and machine learning to predict cytomegalovirus infection status. A later analysis re-examined previously published TCR beta repertoires from just over 650 donors and added high-resolution HLA genotyping to investigate patterns of TCR occurrence. In the later analysis, no new phenotypic data were used to find candidate immune exposures; instead, reliance was placed on TCR beta sequences and their occurrence across donors. To decide whether each TCR beta V gene segment behaved as functional or pseudogenic, an earlier analysis of some 600 of the donors relied on high-throughput TCR beta sequencing. Alongside the repertoire data, information on donor age, sex, ethnicity and CMV serostatus was compiled. A later genetic analysis took genome-wide SNP genotypes for about 60% of the roughly 670 donors and used that subset as a discovery cohort. All discovery cohort repertoires had been generated using a single sequencing platform. HLA typing included class I and class II loci at four-digit resolution. Typing coverage differed by locus: A, B, C, DRB1 and DQB1 were typed in about 620-640 donors, DQA1 in approximately 520, DPA1 in some 610, and DPB1 in 400 to 490. Because of strong linkage in the cohort, four or five DR-DQ haplotypes were treated as single units for association and clustering. Across about 370 genotyped donors of the cohort, an average of about 250,000 unique TCR beta nucleotide sequences per donor were sequenced, and roughly 20% of those sequences were non-productive. What the authors observed across the whole study: Some 15 rarely observed V segments, including chromosome 9 orphons, were excluded from the earlier analysis of approximately 600 of the donors because counts were too low. According to a later analysis, parvovirus B19, influenza, CMV and Epstein-Barr virus appeared linked to several top co-occurrence clusters. The presence/absence analyses assumed that sequencing depth was roughly uniform across donors, and that assumption may not be true. A cluster of highly shared sequence variants was judged likely to represent a technical artifact of the sequencing pipeline. A further reported finding was that TCR beta sequences accurately predicted the HLA-A and HLA-B alleles for most subjects in the first cohort. In a later genetic analysis, a missense DCLRE1C variant was associated with V-gene and J-gene trimming of TCR beta chains, and the association was replicated in an independent cohort. Because some donors lacked HLA typing at each locus, the association tests relied only on the typed subset. In a later genetic analysis, fewer N-insertions in productive TCRs were reported among donors in an Asian-associated ancestry cluster than the approximately 670-donor mean. Linkage disequilibrium might explain the correlated functional status among segregating V segments, but an unknown experimental factor could not be excluded. In a later analysis, most CMV-associated TCR beta chains were found to appear HLA-restricted, with HLA associations seemingly driven largely by CMV exposure. The classifier was reported to diagnose cytomegalovirus status with high specificity and sensitivity in both the original cohort and the validation cohort. In the study, 164 TCR beta chains were listed as associated with cytomegalovirus. The 87-base-pair reads could not distinguish some IMGT-functional V segments, including TRBV6-2 and TRBV6-3, so those segments were excluded. At a false discovery rate of 0.05, a later analysis linked fewer than 20,000 TCR beta sequences to specific HLA alleles. A few of the identified cytomegalovirus-associated TCR beta chains were confirmed in vitro to be specific for cytomegalovirus antigens. It was suggested by the authors that the approach could potentially be generalized to other disease states and immunological phenotypes. The cohort was sequenced for TCR beta chains only, and without alpha or paired-chain data the features that could be detected were limited. An earlier analysis of approximately 600 of the donors showed that most TCR beta V segments appeared in productive rearrangements either about 87% or about 30% of the time, which broadly matched IMGT annotations. Compared with equally common non-associated chains, HLA-associated TCR beta chains in a later analysis were more clonally expanded and had lower generation probabilities. Most TCR sequences were observed very rarely across donors, whereas some public TCRs were present in many individuals. When HLA alleles, especially DR and DQ, strongly co-occurred, attributing TCR associations to individual alleles was difficult. For the cohort, immune exposure information was limited to CMV serostatus. In a later analysis, TCR association rates were found to vary across HLA loci, with the most associated TCRs seen for DRB1 alleles and the fewest for HLA-C alleles.

The source material was PBMCs. The chain was built from TRBV28 and TRBJ1-1, with the D gene call left open. The TCR originated in a woman in her 30s in good health and CMV-seronegative. The CDR3 protein sequence reads: CASSLRSLNTEAFF. In nucleotide form, the sequence is TGTGCCAGCAGTTTAAGGAGCCTGAACACTGAAGCTTTCTTT. When the CDR3 is completed using the reference TRBV28 and TRBJ1-1 genes on either side, the full variable domain is DVKVTQSSRYLVKRTGEKVFLECVQDMDHENMFWYRQDPGLGLRLIYFSYDVKMKEKGDIPEGYSVSREKKERFSLILESASTNQTSMYLCASSLRSLNTEAFFGQGTRLTVV.